These 3 T cell receptor beta chains were sequenced from one sample in a study of memory CD4+ T cells and cytomegalovirus serostatus. This table comes from immunoSEQ multiplex PCR, and its TCRdb copy is limited to in-frame clones, with some not included. This sample has approximately 46,000 clones, with over 60% found just once. Single viable CD3+CD4+CD8-CD45RO+ cells were sorted as the memory CD4+ T cells. Sequenced sample: memory CD4+ T cells from blood. All receptors come from an adult in good health and CMV-seronegative.

V and J are TRBV11-2 and TRBJ2-7, with D possibly being TRBD1 or TRBD2 (5 bases each). With 5 bases removed from V and 2 bases from J, the gap between germline ends came to 13 bases. The CDR3 consists of 14 residues. Germline V gene data show CDR1 as SGHAT and CDR2 as FQNNGV. The CDR3 reads CASSEGWATYEQYF. The DNA of the CDR3 is TGTGCCAGCAGCGAGGGGTGGGCCACCTACGAGCAGTACTTC.

The chain has TRBV11-2 and TRBJ1-2; D gene uncertain. Germline CDR1 reads SGHAT; CDR2 reads FQNNGV. With 5 bases removed from V and 4 bases from J, the gap between germline ends came to 11 bases. CDR3 length: 13 amino acids. The CDR3 nucleotides read TGTGCCAGCAGCCCCTCTGGGATCTATGGCTACACCTTC. Protein: CASSPSGIYGYTF. Combining the CDR3 with reference TRBV11-2 and TRBJ1-2 gives the whole variable domain EAGVAQSPRYKIIEKRQSVAFWCNPISGHATLYWYQQILGQGPKLLIQFQNNGVVDDSQLPKDRFSAERLKGVDSTLKIQPAKLEDSAVYLCASSPSGIYGYTFGSGTRLTVV.

The CDR3 region is CASSMTGTYEQYF. The DNA of the CDR3 is TGTGCCAGTAGTATGACAGGAACCTACGAGCAGTACTTC. V and J are TRBV19 and TRBJ2-7; possibly TRBD1 for D (6 bases). Germline lookup yields CDR1 LNHDA and CDR2 SQIVND (reference sequence). This CDR3 has 13 amino acids. Trimming left V 3 bases short and J 2 bases short, with 8 bases between.